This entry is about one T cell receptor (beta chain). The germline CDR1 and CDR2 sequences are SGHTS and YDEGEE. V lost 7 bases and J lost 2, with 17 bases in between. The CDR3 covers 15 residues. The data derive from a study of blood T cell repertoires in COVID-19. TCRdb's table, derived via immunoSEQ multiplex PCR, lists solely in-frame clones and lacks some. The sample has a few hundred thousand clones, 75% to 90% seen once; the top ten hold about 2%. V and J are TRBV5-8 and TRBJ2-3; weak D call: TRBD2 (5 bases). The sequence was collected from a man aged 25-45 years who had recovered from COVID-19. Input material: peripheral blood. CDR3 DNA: TGTGCCAGCCGCCTTCCGGGGATCCTCACAGATACGCAGTATTTT. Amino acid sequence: CASRLPGILTDTQYF.